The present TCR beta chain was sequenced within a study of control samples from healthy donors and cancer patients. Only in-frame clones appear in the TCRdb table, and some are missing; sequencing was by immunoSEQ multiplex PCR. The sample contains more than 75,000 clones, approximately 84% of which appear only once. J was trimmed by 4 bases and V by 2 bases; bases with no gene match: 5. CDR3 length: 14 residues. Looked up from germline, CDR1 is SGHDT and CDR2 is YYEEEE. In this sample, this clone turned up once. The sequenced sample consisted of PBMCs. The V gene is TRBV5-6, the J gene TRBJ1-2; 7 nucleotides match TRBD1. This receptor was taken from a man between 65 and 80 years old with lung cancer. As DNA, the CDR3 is TGTGCCAGCAGCTTACAGGGGTTTACCTATGGCTACACCTTC. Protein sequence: CASSLQGFTYGYTF.